Presented here are 15 T cell receptor beta chains from one specimen sequenced in a study of OX40 agonist ivuxolimab in advanced cancers. Clones were sequenced by immunoSEQ multiplex PCR, and TCRdb holds only the in-frame ones, with some missing. This sample has fewer than 90,000 clones, with 91% found just once. The sample in question was CD4+ or CD8+ T cells sorted from blood, obtained in a trial of the OX40 agonist ivuxolimab. The receptor set was obtained from an adult with an advanced solid tumor such as melanoma, head and neck, liver or kidney cancer.

This chain joins TRBV5-6 and TRBJ1-4; 7 nucleotides align to TRBD1. Germline CDR1 is SGHDT and CDR2 is YYEEEE. The V and J ends lost 5 bases and 7 bases, in that order; junction bases with no gene match: 11. The length of the CDR3 is 15 residues. CDR3 sequence: CASRKGTASGEKLFF. CDR3 bases: TGTGCCAGCAGAAAAGGGACAGCCTCTGGTGAAAAACTGTTTTTT.

The chain is built from TRBV11-2 and TRBJ2-2; TRBD1 or TRBD2 may be the D gene (5 bases each). This CDR3 comprises 15 residues. Trimming left V 0 bases short and J 8 bases short, with 13 bases between. Germline CDR1 is SGHAT and CDR2 is FQNNGV. This CDR3 is CASSLDRTGAGELFF. The CDR3 DNA follows: TGTGCCAGCAGCTTAGATAGGACTGGGGCTGGGGAGCTGTTTTTT.

The chain couples TRBV6-5 to TRBJ1-3; D is unresolved. This CDR3 spans 13 amino acids. CDR1 is MNHEY, CDR2 SVGAGI, per germline. V lost 0 bases and J 4 bases, leaving 4 bases between the germline ends. The CDR3 DNA sequence: TGTGCCAGCAGTTACTCGCAAGGAAACACCATATATTTT. Protein sequence: CASSYSQGNTIYF.

Only one count was recorded for this clone. V is TRBV6-4 and J is TRBJ2-1; tentative D call: TRBD1 (6 bases). CDR1 and CDR2 (germline): MRHNA, SNTAGT. The CDR3 sequence is 15 residues long. V was trimmed by 10 bases and J by 5 bases, leaving 21 bases between them. The CDR3 nucleotides read TGTGCCACACCCGCCAGGGGAAAGAAAAACAATGAGCAGTTCTTC. Its protein is CATPARGKKNNEQFF.

The chain is built from TRBV2 and TRBJ2-3; 8 bases match TRBD2. CDR3 length: 15 amino acids. Germline CDR1 reads SNHLY; CDR2 reads FYNNEI. The V gene end was trimmed by 3 bases and the J gene end by 2 bases; junction bases not matched to a gene: 4. CDR3 amino acids: CASSEGGRYTDTQYF. The CDR3 DNA follows: TGTGCCAGCAGTGAGGGCGGGAGGTACACAGATACGCAGTATTTT.

This clone was picked up one time. The V call is TRBV7-9, the J call TRBJ1-2; 7 bases are shared with TRBD1. This CDR3 spans 14 amino acids. Per the germline V gene, CDR1 is SEHNR and CDR2 is FQNEAQ (reference sequence). J was trimmed by 4 bases and V by 4 bases; bases with no gene match: 6. The CDR3 loop is CASSSPGQSYGYTF. CDR3 sequence (DNA): TGTGCCAGCAGCTCTCCGGGACAGAGCTATGGCTACACCTTC.

This clone has a single count. V is TRBV10-3 and J is TRBJ1-2; 8 bases line up with TRBD1. J lost 6 bases, V lost 10 bases, and 10 bases had no gene match. CDR3 length: 13 amino acids. From germline, CDR1 is ENHRY and CDR2 SYGVKD. CDR3 DNA sequence: TGTGCCACCTTGGGGACAGGTCGCAATGGCTACACCTTC. As protein: CATLGTGRNGYTF.

The rearrangement uses TRBV28 and TRBJ2-5; 8 bases align to TRBD1. Per the germline V gene, CDR1 is MDHEN and CDR2 is SYDVKM. V gave up 6 bases and J gave up 3 bases; unmatched junction bases: 12. This CDR3 has 16 amino acids. CDR3 loop: CASRRTGGQRKETQYF. Written as DNA, the CDR3 is TGTGCCAGCAGGCGAACAGGGGGACAACGCAAAGAGACCCAGTACTTC.

The chain carries TRBV18 and TRBJ2-1; 9 nucleotides line up with TRBD1. Germline values: CDR1 KGHSH, CDR2 LQKENI. The CDR3 is 14 amino acids. With V trimmed by 5 bases and J by 3 bases, 2 bases remained unmatched. The CDR3 spells CASSSGQGYNEQFF. The CDR3 coding sequence is TGTGCCAGCTCATCGGGACAGGGCTACAATGAGCAGTTCTTC. The whole variable domain, remainder taken from reference TRBV18 and TRBJ2-1, is NAGVMQNPRHLVRRRGQEARLRCSPMKGHSHVYWYRQLPEEGLKFMVYLQKENIIDESGMPKERFSAEFPKEGPSILRIQQVVRGDSAAYFCASSSGQGYNEQFFGPGTRLTVL.

V gene TRBV15 combines with J gene TRBJ1-2; 7 positions agree with TRBD1. The germline gives CDR1 LNHNV, CDR2 YYDKDF (reference sequence). This CDR3 has 12 residues. V dropped 5 bases and J dropped 5; count of bases not matched to a gene: 2. This CDR3 reads CATSQDRYGYTF. As DNA, the CDR3 is TGTGCCACCAGCCAGGACAGGTATGGCTACACCTTC. The variable domain in full, completed from reference TRBV15 and TRBJ1-2, reads DAMVIQNPRYQVTQFGKPVTLSCSQTLNHNVMYWYQQKSSQAPKLLFHYYDKDFNNEADTPDNFQSRRPNTSFCFLDIRSPGLGDTAMYLCATSQDRYGYTFGSGTRLTVV.

The chain joins TRBV18 to TRBJ1-3; the match to TRBD1 covers 8 bases. The CDR3 has 16 amino acids. The junction had 8 bases not matched to a gene; V was cut back by 5 bases and J by 2 bases. CDR1 KGHSH and CDR2 LQKENI come from the germline V gene. CDR3 sequence reads: CASSAGQGIAGNTIYF. The CDR3 bases are TGTGCCAGCTCAGCCGGACAGGGCATCGCTGGAAACACCATATATTTT.

The chain is built from TRBV2 and TRBJ1-2; TRBD1 matches at 7 bases. The CDR3 consists of 14 residues. CDR1 is SNHLY and CDR2 is FYNNEI in the germline V gene. V was pared by 8 bases and J by 3 bases, with 9 bases of the junction left unmatched. The DNA of the CDR3 is TGTGCCAGCGGAAAGGGGGCGAAGGACTATGGCTACACCTTC. This codes for CASGKGAKDYGYTF.

This sequence joins TRBV30 and TRBJ2-3; 12 positions agree with TRBD2. The CDR3 consists of 17 residues. The V and J ends lost 0 bases and 1 base, in that order; junction bases with no gene match: 5. Germline CDR1 and CDR2: GTSNPN and SVGIG (reference sequence). CDR3 in DNA: TGTGCCTGGAGTGTACTAGCGGGAGGCCAAGGCACAGATACGCAGTATTTT. Encoded protein: CAWSVLAGGQGTDTQYF.

V usage is TRBV28 and J usage is TRBJ1-5; D is unclear. V was clipped by 3 bases and J by 3 bases, with 12 bases between them. Germline lookup yields CDR1 MDHEN and CDR2 SYDVKM. The length of the CDR3 is 15 residues. The CDR3 loop is CASSFPVTNNQPQHF. The CDR3 coding sequence is TGTGCCAGCAGTTTTCCCGTGACTAACAATCAGCCCCAGCATTTT.

The chain employs TRBV7-2 and TRBJ2-5, with 12 bases aligning to TRBD2. J lost 4 bases, V lost 4 bases, and 7 bases had no gene match. Germline V gene lookup returns CDR1 SGHTA and CDR2 FQGNSA. The CDR3 is 16 amino acids. This CDR3 reads CASSSSTSGSGETQYF. CDR3 nucleotide sequence: TGTGCCAGCAGCTCCTCGACTAGCGGGAGCGGAGAGACCCAGTACTTC. Filled out from reference TRBV7-2 and TRBJ2-5, the complete variable domain reads GAGVSQSPSNKVTEKGKDVELRCDPISGHTALYWYRQSLGQGLEFLIYFQGNSAPDKSGLPSDRFSAERTGGSVSTLTIQRTQQEDSAVYLCASSSSTSGSGETQYFGPGTRLLVL.